The 12 T cell receptor beta chains in this list originate from one sample, sequenced in a study of shared clonotypes between healthy human individuals. Repertoires were generated with immunoSEQ multiplex PCR, while TCRdb's copy carries only in-frame clones and drops some. This sample carries roughly 1 million clones, around 74% of them seen once, and the ten largest clones take approximately 1.5%. The sequenced sample consisted of memory CD4+ T cells sorted from blood. Subset defined: CD45RA-negative fraction. The source of these receptors is a man younger than 35 in good health.

The chain carries TRBV6-5 and TRBJ1-4; D unresolved. Trimming cost V 5 bases and J 7 bases, with 14 bases left between them. The CDR3 consists of 14 residues. Germline CDR1 is MNHEY and CDR2 is SVGAGI. The DNA of the CDR3 is TGTGCCAGCAGTCTATTCGGGGTCAGTGAAAAACTGTTTTTT. Protein sequence: CASSLFGVSEKLFF.

This clone was counted a few times. The sample contains more than one DNA sequence encoding this CDR3. The chain recombines TRBV10-3 with TRBJ2-7; D is unclear. Germline loops: CDR1 ENHRY, CDR2 SYGVKD. The CDR3 runs to 10 residues. The V end was cut by 8 bases, the J end by 3 bases, with 5 bases between. Here the CDR3 DNA reads TGTGCCATCGGGGACTACGAGCAGTACTTC. It specifies CAIGDYEQYF.

This clone was detected only a few times. The rearrangement uses TRBV2 and TRBJ1-2; D remains ambiguous. The length of the CDR3 is 12 residues. Trimming shortened V by 0 bases and J by 6 bases, and 5 bases separated the two germline ends. Germline assignment: CDR1 SNHLY and CDR2 FYNNEI. As DNA, the CDR3 is TGTGCCAGCAGTGAAGCCCGGGATGGCTACACCTTC. Translated, it gives CASSEARDGYTF.

This chain joins TRBV2 and TRBJ2-2, with D perhaps TRBD2 (5 bases). Germline V CDR1 and CDR2: SNHLY, FYNNEI. The CDR3 extends over 14 amino acids. Between the trimmed V and J ends, which lost 4 bases and 4 bases, there was a span of 10 bases. The CDR3 nucleotides are TGTGCCAGCAGTGGAGGGCCGGGCACCGGGGAGCTGTTTTTT. This translates into CASSGGPGTGELFF.

The chain carries TRBV12-5 and TRBJ2-7; TRBD2 might be the D (7 bases). This CDR3 contains 14 residues. V was clipped by 6 bases and J by 2 bases, with 14 bases between them. Germline CDR1 is LGHNT and CDR2 is FRNRAP. The CDR3 loop reads CASGPAGHPYEQYF. The CDR3 coding sequence is TGTGCTAGTGGGCCAGCGGGACACCCCTACGAGCAGTACTTC.

CDR3 bases: TGTGCTAGTGGTTTGGTGTTAGGGAGGGACACTGAAGCTTTCTTT. Its translation is CASGLVLGRDTEAFF. The rearrangement joins TRBV12-5 to TRBJ1-1, with D hard to call. The ends were cut back, 0 bases at V and 3 bases at J, with 11 bases in the middle. This CDR3 spans 15 amino acids. In germline, CDR1 is LGHNT, CDR2 FRNRAP.

The chain combines TRBV7-2 with TRBJ2-5; 9 bases fit TRBD1. This CDR3 has 14 amino acids. The V and J ends lost 3 bases and 9 bases, in that order; junction bases with no gene match: 8. Germline V gene lookup returns CDR1 SGHTA and CDR2 FQGNSA. The CDR3 nucleotides read TGTGCCAGCAGCTTGGGACAGGGTGGTAGGGCCCAGTACTTC. Amino acid sequence: CASSLGQGGRAQYF.

This rearrangement joins TRBV7-8 to TRBJ2-2, with TRBD2 matching over 11 bases. In germline, CDR1 is SGHVS, CDR2 FQNEAQ. CDR3 length: 19 residues. Trimming took 3 bases from V and 2 from J; bases not matched to a gene: 11. The CDR3, as DNA: TGTGCCAGCAGCTTCCGACCCCCCACTAGCGGGGGCAACACCGGGGAGCTGTTTTTT. It is translated as CASSFRPPTSGGNTGELFF.

The chain carries TRBV27 and TRBJ2-2; 11 bases agree with TRBD2. The CDR3 has 17 residues. With 1 base clipped from V and 5 bases from J, the junction kept 6 bases outside the gene matches. Germline CDR1 reads MNHEY; CDR2 reads SMNVEV (reference sequence). CDR3 residues: CASSLYGTSGYTGELFF. The CDR3 coding sequence is TGTGCCAGCAGTTTATACGGGACTAGCGGATATACCGGGGAGCTGTTTTTT.

This clone has only a few counts. The chain joins TRBV5-5 to TRBJ2-7, with D possibly matching TRBD1 (5 bases). Germline-derived CDR1 and CDR2 are SGHKS and YYEKEE (reference sequence). Trimming removed 0 bases at V and 2 bases at J, with 6 bases between. The CDR3 extends over 13 amino acids. The CDR3 loop reads CASSLEGTYEQYF. CDR3 nucleotides: TGTGCCAGCAGCTTGGAGGGGACCTACGAGCAGTACTTC.

The gene calls are TRBV10-3 and TRBJ1-1, with unresolved D. V lost 6 bases and J 4 bases, leaving 12 bases between the germline ends. Germline V gene lookup returns CDR1 ENHRY and CDR2 SYGVKD. CDR3 length: 13 residues. As DNA, the CDR3 is TGTGCCATCAGCGCTACAGAGTTCACTGAAGCTTTCTTT. Residues: CAISATEFTEAFF.

V is TRBV27 and J is TRBJ2-7; no reliable D call. The CDR3 length is 13 residues. Trimming shortened V by 5 bases and J by 3 bases, and 11 bases separated the two germline ends. Germline V gene sequence: CDR1 MNHEY, CDR2 SMNVEV (reference sequence). Here the CDR3 DNA reads TGTGCCAGCAGTGTCAGCATAGGCTACGAGCAGTACTTC. Protein product: CASSVSIGYEQYF.